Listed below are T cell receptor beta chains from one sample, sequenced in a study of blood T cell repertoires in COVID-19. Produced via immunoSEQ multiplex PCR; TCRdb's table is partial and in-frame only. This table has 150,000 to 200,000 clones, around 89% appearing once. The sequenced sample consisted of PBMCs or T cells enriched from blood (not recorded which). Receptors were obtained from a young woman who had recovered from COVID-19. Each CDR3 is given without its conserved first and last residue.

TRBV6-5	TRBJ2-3	ASSPEARTDTQY
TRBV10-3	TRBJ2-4	ATRRGAKNIQY
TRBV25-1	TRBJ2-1	VSSGYNEQF
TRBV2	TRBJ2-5	ASSRESIQETQY
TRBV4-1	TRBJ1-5	ASSQDLAGNQPQH
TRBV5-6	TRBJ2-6	ASSFMASGGLSGANVLT
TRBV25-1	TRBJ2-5	ASSVLLALQETQY
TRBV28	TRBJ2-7	ASSPGVGSGFYEQY
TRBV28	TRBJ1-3	ASRTFGSSGNTIY
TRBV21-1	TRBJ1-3	ASSKVPGQGSAGNTIY
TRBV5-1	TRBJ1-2	ASSLGTGDGYT
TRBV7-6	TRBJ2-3	ASSLGAGGPPDTQY
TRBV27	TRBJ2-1	ASTGLAGDEQF
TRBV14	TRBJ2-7	ASSPRGGRLPYEQY
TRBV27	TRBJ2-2	ASSPQGAWTGELF
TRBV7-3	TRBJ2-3	ASSFSRADTQY
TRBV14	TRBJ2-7	ASSRLGQGDYEQY
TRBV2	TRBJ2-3	ASRSPFGRGRSPDTQY
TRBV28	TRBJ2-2	ASTLTSGSGTGELF
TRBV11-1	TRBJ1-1	ASSFRDSANTEAF
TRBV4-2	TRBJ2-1	ASSLRTSGSNEQF
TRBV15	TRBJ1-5	ATSPGGAGQPQH
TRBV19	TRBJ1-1	ASSERAEAF
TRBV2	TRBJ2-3	ASSVSQGADTQY
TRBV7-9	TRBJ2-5	ASSFPAGEETQY
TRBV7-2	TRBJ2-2	ASSLVGTRGTNTGELF
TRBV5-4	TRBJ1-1	ASSRNRDRGRFNGEAF
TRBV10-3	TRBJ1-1	AISEGGGGMNTEAF
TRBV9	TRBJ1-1	ASSQGNAEAF
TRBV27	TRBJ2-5	ASSHISQGGETQY
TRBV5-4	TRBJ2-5	ASTSRDRGRGEETQY
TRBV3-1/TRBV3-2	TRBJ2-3	ASSPMPTNGADTQY
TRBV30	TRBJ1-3	AWSPGGGNTIY
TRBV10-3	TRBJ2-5	ATRLPGQETQY
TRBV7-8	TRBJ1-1	ASSFQADTEAF
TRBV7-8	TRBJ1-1	ASSLGGDTEAF